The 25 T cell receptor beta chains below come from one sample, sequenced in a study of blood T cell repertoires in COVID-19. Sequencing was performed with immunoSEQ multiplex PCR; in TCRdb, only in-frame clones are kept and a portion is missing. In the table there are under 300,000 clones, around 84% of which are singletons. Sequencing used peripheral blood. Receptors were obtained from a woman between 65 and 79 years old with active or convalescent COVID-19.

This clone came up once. The CDR3 protein is CASNLGWADTQYF. The CDR3 nucleotides read TGCGCCAGCAACCTCGGTTGGGCGGATACGCAGTATTTT. The V call is TRBV10-2, the J call TRBJ2-3; D not certain. The CDR3 spans 13 residues. V gave up 7 bases and J gave up 6 bases, with 14 bases separating them. CDR1 and CDR2 from the germline V gene are WSHSY and SAAADI.

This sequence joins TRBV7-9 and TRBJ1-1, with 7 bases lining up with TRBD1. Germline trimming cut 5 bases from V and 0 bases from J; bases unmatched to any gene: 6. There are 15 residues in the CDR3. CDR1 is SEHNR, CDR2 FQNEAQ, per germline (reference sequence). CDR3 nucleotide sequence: TGTGCCAGCAGCGCAGGGGGGAACCTGAACACTGAAGCTTTCTTT. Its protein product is CASSAGGNLNTEAFF.

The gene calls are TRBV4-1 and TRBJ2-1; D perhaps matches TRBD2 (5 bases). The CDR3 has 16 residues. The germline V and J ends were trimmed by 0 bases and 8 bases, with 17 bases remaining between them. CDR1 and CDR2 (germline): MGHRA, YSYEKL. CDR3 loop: CASSQEDGKEADEQFF. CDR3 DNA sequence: TGCGCCAGCAGCCAAGAAGACGGGAAGGAGGCGGATGAGCAGTTCTTC.

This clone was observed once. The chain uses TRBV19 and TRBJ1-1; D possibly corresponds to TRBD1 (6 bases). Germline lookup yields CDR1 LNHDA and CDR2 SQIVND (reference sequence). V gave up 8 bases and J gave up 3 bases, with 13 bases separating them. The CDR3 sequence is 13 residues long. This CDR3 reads CASATAGDTEAFF. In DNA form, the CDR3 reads TGTGCCAGTGCCACCGCAGGGGACACTGAAGCTTTCTTT.

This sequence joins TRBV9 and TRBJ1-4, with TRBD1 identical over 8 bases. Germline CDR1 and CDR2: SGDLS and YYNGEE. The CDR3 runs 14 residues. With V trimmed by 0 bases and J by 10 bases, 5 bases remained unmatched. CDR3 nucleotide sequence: TGTGCCAGCAGCGTAGAACAGGGGGGGACAAAACTGTTTTTT. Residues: CASSVEQGGTKLFF.

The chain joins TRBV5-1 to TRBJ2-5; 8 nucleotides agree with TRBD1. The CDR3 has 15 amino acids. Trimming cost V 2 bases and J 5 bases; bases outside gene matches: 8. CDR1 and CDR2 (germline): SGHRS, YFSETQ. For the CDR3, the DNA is TGCGCCAGCAGCTTAAGGCCAGGGGGCGACGAGACCCAGTACTTC. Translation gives CASSLRPGGDETQYF.

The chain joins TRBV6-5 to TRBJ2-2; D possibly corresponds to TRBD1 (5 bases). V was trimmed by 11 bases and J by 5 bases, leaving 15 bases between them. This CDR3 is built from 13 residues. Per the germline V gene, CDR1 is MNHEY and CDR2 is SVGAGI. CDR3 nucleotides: TGTGCCGCCTCCTATGGGGCGACCGGGGAGCTGTTTTTT. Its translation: CAASYGATGELFF.

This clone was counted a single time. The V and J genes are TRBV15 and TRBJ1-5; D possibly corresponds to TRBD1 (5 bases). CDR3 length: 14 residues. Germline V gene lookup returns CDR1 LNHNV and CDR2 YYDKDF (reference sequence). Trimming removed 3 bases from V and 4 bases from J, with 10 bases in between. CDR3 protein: CATSRGGVNQPQHF. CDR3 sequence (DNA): TGTGCCACCAGCAGGGGGGGGGTTAATCAGCCCCAGCATTTT.

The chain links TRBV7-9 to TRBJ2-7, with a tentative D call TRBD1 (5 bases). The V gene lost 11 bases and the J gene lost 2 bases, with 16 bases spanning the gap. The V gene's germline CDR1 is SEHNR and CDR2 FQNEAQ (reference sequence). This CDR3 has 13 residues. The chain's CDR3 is CAAEGVPPYEQYF. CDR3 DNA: TGTGCCGCGGAAGGGGTCCCACCCTACGAGCAGTACTTC.

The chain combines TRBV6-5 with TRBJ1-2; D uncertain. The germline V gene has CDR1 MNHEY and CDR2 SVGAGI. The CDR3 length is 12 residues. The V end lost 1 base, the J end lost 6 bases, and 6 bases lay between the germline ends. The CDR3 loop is CASSYFGDGYTF. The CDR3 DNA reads TGTGCCAGCAGTTACTTCGGGGATGGCTACACCTTC.

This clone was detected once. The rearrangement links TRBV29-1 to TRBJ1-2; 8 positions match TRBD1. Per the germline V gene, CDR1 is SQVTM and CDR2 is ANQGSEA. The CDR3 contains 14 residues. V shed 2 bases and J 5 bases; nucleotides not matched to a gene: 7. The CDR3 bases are TGCAGCGTTGAACCTACAGGGGACAGGTATGGCTACACCTTC. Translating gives CSVEPTGDRYGYTF.

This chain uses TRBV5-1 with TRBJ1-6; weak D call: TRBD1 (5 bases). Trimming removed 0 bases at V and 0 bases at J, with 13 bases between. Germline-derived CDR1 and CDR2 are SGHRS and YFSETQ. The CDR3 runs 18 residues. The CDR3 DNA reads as TGCGCCAGCAGCTTGGGGCAGGGAGGGTCCTCCTATAATTCACCCCTCCACTTT. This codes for CASSLGQGGSSYNSPLHF.

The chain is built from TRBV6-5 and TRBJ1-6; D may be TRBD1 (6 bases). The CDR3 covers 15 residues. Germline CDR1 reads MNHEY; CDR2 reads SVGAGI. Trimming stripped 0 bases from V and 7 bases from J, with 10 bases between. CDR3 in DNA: TGTGCCAGCAGTTACTCGTATGGGGGCAATTCACCCCTCCACTTT. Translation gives CASSYSYGGNSPLHF.

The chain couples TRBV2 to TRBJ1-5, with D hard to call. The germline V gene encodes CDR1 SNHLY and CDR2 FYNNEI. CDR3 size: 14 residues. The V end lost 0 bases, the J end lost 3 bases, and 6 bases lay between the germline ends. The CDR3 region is CASSEAGNNQPQHF. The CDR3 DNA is TGTGCCAGCAGTGAAGCCGGGAACAATCAGCCCCAGCATTTT.

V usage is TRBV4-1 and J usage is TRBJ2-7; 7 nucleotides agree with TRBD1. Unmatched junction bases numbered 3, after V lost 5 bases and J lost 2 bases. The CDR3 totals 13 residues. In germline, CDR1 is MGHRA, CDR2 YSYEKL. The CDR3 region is CASSFDRAYEQYF. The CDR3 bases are TGCGCCAGCAGCTTCGACAGGGCCTACGAGCAGTACTTC.

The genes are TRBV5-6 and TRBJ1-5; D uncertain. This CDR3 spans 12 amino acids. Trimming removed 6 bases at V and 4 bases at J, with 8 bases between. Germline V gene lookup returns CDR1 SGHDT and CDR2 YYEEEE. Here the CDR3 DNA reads TGTGCCAGCAACAAAATTAATCAGCCCCAGCATTTT. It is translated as CASNKINQPQHF.

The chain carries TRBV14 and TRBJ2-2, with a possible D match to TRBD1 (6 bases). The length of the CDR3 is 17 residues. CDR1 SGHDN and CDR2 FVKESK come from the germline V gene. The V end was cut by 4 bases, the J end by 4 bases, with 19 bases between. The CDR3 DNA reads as TGTGCCAGCAGCCTCAGGACCGGGACACGTGGCACCGGGGAGCTGTTTTTT. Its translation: CASSLRTGTRGTGELFF.

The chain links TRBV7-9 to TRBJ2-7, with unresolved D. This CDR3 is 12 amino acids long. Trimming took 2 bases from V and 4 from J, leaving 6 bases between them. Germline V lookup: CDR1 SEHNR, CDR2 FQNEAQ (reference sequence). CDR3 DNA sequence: TGTGCCAGCAGCTTACTAGAGTACGAGCAGTACTTC. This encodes CASSLLEYEQYF.

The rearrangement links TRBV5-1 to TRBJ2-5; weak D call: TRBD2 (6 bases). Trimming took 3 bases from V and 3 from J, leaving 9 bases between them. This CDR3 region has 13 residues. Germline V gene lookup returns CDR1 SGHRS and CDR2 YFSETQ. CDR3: CASSWGGKETQYF. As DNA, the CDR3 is TGCGCCAGCAGCTGGGGCGGGAAAGAGACCCAGTACTTC.

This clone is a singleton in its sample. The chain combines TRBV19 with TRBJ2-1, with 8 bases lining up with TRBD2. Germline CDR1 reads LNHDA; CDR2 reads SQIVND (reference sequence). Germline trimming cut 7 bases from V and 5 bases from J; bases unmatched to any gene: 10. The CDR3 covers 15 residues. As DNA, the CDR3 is TGTGCCAGTAAGAAGCGGGGGCGCTTGGACAATGAGCAGTTCTTC. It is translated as CASKKRGRLDNEQFF.

The CDR3 DNA is TGTGCCAGCAGCCACTTGAAGGATAGCGCCTACAATGAGCAGTTCTTC. Protein sequence: CASSHLKDSAYNEQFF. The rearrangement links TRBV14 to TRBJ2-1; D is perhaps TRBD2 (5 bases). The germline CDR1 and CDR2 sequences are SGHDN and FVKESK. The length of the CDR3 is 16 residues. Trimming shortened V by 3 bases and J by 2 bases, and 14 bases separated the two germline ends.

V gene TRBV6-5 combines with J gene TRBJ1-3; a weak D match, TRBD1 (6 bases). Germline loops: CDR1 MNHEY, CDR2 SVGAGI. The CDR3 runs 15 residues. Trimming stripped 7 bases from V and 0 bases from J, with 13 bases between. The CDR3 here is CASTPGASSGNTIYF. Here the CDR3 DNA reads TGTGCCAGCACCCCAGGGGCGAGCTCTGGAAACACCATATATTTT.

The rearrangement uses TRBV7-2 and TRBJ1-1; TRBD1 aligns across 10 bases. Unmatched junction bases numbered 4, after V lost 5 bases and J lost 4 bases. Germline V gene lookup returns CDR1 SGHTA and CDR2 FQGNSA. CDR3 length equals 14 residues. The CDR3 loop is CASSRDRGSTEAFF. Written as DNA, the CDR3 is TGTGCCAGCAGCAGGGACAGGGGTTCCACTGAAGCTTTCTTT.

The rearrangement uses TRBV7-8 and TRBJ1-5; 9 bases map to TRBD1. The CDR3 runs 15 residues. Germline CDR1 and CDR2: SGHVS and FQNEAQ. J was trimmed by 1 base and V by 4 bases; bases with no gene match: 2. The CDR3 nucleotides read TGTGCCAGCAGCTGGGACAGGGAAAGCAATCAGCCCCAGCATTTT. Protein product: CASSWDRESNQPQHF.

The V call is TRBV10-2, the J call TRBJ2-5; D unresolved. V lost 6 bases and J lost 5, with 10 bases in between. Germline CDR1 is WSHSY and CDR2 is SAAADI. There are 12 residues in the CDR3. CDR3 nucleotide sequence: TGCGCCAGCAGCGAAACTCTGGAGACCCAGTACTTC. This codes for CASSETLETQYF.